This TCR beta chain was sequenced in a study of T cell responses to AZD1222 COVID-19 vaccine. Broader study findings: Targeting of unmutated variant regions was reportedly seen in nearly half of spike-specific TCRs. Only 6 or 7 AZD1222 recipients tested seropositive at baseline.

For this clone: The antigen is undetermined.

Here immunoSEQ multiplex PCR was the method, and the copy in TCRdb shows in-frame clones only, minus some. In the table there are nearly 110,000 clones, 90% of which are singletons. CDR3 length: 14 amino acids. V was pared by 3 bases and J by 6 bases, with 6 bases of the junction left unmatched. Germline CDR1 and CDR2: SGHTA and FQGNSA. Specimen: peripheral blood, collected on day 0 of AZD1222 vaccination. The chain combines TRBV7-2 with TRBJ2-7; TRBD2 agrees at 9 bases. This clonotype was obtained from an adult in good health. The CDR3 region is CASSLGLALSEQYF. DNA for the CDR3: TGTGCCAGCAGCTTGGGACTAGCCCTTAGCGAGCAGTACTTC.